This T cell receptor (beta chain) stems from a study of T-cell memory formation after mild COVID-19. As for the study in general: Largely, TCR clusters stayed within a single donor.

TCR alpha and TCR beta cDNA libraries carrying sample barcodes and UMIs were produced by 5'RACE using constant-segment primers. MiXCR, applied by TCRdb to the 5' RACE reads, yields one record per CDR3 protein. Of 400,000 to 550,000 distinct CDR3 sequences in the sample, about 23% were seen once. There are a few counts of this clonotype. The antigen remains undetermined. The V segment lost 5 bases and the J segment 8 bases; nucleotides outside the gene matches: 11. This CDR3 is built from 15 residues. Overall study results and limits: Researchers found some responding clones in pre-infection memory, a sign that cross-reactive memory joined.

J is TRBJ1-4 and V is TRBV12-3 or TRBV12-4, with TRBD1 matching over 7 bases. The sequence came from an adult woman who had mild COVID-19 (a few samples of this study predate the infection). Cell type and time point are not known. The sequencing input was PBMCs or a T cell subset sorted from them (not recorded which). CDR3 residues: CASSTRQGRGEKLFF. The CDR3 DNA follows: TGTGCCAGCAGTACCAGACAGGGAAGAGGGGAAAAACTGTTTTTT.